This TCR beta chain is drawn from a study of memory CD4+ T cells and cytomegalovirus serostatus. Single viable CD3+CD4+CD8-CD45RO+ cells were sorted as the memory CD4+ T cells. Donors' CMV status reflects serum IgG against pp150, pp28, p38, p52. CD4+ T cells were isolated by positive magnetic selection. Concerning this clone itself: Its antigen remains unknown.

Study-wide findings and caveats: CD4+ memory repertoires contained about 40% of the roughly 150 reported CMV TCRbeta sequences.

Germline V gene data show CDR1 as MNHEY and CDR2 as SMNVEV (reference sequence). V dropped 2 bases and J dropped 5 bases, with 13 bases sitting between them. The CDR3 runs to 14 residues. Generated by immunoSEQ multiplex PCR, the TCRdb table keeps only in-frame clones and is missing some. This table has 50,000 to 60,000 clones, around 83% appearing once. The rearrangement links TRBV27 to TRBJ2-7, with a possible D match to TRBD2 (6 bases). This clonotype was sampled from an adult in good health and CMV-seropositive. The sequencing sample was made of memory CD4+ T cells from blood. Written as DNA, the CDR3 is TGTGCCAGCAGTTTAGGACTACCGACTGACGAGCAGTACTTC. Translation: CASSLGLPTDEQYF.